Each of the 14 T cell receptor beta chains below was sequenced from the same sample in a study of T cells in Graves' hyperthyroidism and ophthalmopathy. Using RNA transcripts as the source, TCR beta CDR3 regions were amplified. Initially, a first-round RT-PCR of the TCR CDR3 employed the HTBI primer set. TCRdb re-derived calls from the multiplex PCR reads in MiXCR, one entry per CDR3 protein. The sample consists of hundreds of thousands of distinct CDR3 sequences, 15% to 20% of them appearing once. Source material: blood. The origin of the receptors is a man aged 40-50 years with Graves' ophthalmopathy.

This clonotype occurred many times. The CDR3: CASTPDSFDEAFF. CDR3 coding DNA: TGTGCCAGCACCCCGGACAGCTTTGATGAAGCTTTCTTT. The chain joins TRBV6-1 to TRBJ1-1, with D tentatively TRBD1 (6 bases). The CDR3 has 13 residues. Trimming left V 7 bases short and J 7 bases short, with 16 bases between. CDR1 and CDR2 (germline): MNHNS, SASEGT.

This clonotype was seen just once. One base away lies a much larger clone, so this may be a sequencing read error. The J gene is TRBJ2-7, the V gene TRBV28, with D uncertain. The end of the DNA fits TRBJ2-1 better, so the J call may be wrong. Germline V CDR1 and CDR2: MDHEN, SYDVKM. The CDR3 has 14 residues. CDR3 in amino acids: CASSLIPTAYEQFF. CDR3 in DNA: TGTGCCAGCAGTCTGATCCCGACGGCCTACGAGCAGTTCTTC.

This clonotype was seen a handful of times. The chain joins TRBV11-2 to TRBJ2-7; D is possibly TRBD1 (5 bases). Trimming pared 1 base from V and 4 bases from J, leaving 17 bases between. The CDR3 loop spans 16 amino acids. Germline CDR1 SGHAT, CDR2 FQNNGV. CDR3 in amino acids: CASSLGPASGFYEQYF. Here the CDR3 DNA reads TGTGCCAGCAGCTTAGGCCCGGCTTCAGGGTTTTACGAGCAGTACTTC.

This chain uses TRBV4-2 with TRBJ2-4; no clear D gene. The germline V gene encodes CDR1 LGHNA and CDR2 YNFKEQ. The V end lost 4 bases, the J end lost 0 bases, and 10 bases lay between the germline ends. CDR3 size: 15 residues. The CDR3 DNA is TGTGCCAGCAGCCCCCCCCGCGGAGCCAAAAACATTCAGTACTTC. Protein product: CASSPPRGAKNIQYF.

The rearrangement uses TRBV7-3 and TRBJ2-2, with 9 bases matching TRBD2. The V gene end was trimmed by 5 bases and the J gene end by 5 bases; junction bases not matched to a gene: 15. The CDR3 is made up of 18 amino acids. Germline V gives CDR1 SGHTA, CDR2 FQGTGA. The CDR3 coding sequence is TGTGCCAGCAGCCCCCATCGCAGCGCGGGAGGGGAGACCGGGGAGCTGTTTTTT. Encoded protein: CASSPHRSAGGETGELFF.

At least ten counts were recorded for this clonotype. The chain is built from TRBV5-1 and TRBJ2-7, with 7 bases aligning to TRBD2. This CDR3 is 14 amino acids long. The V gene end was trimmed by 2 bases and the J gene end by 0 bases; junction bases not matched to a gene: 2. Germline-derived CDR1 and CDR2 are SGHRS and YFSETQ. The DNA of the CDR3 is TGCGCCAGCAGCTTTGGGGGGGTCTCCTACGAGCAGTACTTC. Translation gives CASSFGGVSYEQYF. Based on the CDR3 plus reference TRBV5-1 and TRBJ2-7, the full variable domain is KAGVTQTPRYLIKTRGQQVTLSCSPISGHRSVSWYQQTPGQGLQFLFEYFSETQRNKGNFPGRFSGRQFSNSRSEMNVSTLELGDSALYLCASSFGGVSYEQYFGPGTRLTVT.

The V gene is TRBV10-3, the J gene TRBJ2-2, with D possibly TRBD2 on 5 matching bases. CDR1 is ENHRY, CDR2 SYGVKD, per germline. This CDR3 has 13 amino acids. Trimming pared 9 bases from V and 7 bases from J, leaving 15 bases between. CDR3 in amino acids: CAITRGGGGELFF. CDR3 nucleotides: TGTGCCATAACCCGCGGAGGTGGCGGGGAGCTGTTTTTT.

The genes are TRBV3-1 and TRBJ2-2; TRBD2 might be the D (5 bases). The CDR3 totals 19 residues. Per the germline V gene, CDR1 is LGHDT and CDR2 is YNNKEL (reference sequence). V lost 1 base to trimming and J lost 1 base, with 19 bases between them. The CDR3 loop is CASSQVSGLSTGNTGELFF. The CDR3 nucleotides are TGTGCCAGCAGCCAAGTCTCAGGACTCTCCACGGGGAACACCGGGGAGCTGTTTTTT.

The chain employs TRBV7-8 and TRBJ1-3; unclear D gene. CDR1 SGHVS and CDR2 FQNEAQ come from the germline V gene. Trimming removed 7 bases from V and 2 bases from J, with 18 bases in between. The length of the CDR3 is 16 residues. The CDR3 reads CASTEGGPPTGNTIYF. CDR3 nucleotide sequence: TGTGCCAGCACCGAGGGCGGTCCCCCAACTGGAAACACCATATATTTT.

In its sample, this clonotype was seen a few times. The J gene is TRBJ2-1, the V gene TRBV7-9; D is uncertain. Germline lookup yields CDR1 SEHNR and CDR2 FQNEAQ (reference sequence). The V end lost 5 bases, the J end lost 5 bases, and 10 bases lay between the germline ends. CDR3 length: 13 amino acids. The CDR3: CASSPPGHNEQFF. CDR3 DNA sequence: TGTGCCAGCAGCCCACCCGGTCACAATGAGCAGTTCTTC.

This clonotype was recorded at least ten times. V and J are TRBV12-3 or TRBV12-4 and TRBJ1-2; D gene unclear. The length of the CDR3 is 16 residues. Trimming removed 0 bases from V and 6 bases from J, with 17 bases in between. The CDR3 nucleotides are TGTGCCAGCAGTTTAGCGCTAGCAGAGACTAGCGATGGCTACACCTTC. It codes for CASSLALAETSDGYTF.

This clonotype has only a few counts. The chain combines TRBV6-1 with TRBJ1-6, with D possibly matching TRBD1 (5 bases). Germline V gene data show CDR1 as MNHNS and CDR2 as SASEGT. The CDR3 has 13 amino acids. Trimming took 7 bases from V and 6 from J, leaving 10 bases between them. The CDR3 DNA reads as TGTGCCAGCACCACGGGGGGTAATTCACCCCTCCACTTT. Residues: CASTTGGNSPLHF.

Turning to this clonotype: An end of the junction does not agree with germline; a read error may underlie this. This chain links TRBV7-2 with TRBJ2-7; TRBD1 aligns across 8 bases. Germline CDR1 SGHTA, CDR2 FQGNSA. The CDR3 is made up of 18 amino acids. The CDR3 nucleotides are TGCGCCAGCAGCCAAGATTCTTTATCAGGGGGCCTAGACTACGAGCAGTACTTC. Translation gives CASSQDSLSGGLDYEQYF.

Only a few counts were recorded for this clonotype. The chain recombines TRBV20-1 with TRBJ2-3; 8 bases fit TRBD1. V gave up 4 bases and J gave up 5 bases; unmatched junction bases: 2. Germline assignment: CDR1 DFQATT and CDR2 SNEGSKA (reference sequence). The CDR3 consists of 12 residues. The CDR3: CSATGGIDTQYF. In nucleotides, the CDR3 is TGCAGTGCTACAGGGGGCATAGATACGCAGTATTTT.